This T cell receptor beta chain originates from a study of blood T cell repertoires in COVID-19. Libraries were prepared by immunoSEQ multiplex PCR; TCRdb keeps only in-frame clonotypes and omits some of them. The data contain fewer than 85,000 clones, roughly 90% of them singletons. This clonotype was obtained from a man aged 50 to 59 with active COVID-19. The sequencing sample was made of peripheral blood.

The CDR3 coding sequence is TGCGCCAGCAGCTTGGCCAGGGGAAAGGGCTATGGCTACACCTTC. It is translated as CASSLARGKGYGYTF. The chain joins TRBV5-1 to TRBJ1-2, with a possible D match to TRBD1 (6 bases). Germline assignment: CDR1 SGHRS and CDR2 YFSETQ. This CDR3 contains 15 residues. Trimming removed 0 bases from V and 4 bases from J, with 13 bases in between. The full variable domain, in which reference TRBV5-1 and TRBJ1-2 provide the parts outside the CDR3, is KAGVTQTPRYLIKTRGQQVTLSCSPISGHRSVSWYQQTPGQGLQFLFEYFSETQRNKGNFPGRFSGRQFSNSRSEMNVSTLELGDSALYLCASSLARGKGYGYTFGSGTRLTVV.